The source of this TCR beta chain is a study of T-cell memory formation after mild COVID-19. This clonotype came up a few times. TCRdb itself ran the 5' RACE reads through MiXCR, one entry per CDR3 protein. The sample has 500,000 to 650,000 distinct CDR3 sequences, roughly 21% seen once. Trimming took off 7 bases at V and 3 bases at J, with 12 bases between the two ends. The CDR3 spans 14 residues. Looked up from germline, CDR1 is SEHNR and CDR2 is FQNEAQ (reference sequence). Sequencing was done on a sample of PBMCs or a T cell subset sorted from them (not recorded which). The genes are TRBV7-9 and TRBJ2-2; tentatively, D is TRBD1 (5 bases). This receptor was identified in an adult woman who had mild COVID-19 (a few samples of this study predate the infection). Cell type and time point are not known. For the CDR3, the DNA is TGTGCCAGCACTCCCTCACAGGACACCGGGGAGCTGTTTTTT. This encodes CASTPSQDTGELFF.